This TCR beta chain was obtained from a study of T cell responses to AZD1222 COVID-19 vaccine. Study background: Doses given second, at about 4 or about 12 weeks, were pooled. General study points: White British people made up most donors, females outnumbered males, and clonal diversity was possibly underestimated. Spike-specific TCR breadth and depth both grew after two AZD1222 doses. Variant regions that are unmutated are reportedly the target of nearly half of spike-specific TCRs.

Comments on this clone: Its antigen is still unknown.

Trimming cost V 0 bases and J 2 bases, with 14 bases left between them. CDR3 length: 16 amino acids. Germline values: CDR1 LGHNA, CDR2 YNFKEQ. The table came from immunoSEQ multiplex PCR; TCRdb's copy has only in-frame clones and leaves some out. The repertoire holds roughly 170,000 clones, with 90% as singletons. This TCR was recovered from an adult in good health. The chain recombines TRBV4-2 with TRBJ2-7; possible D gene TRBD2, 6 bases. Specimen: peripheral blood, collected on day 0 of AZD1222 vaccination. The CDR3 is CASSQEGISGPYEQYF. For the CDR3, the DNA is TGTGCCAGCAGCCAAGAAGGGATTAGCGGCCCCTACGAGCAGTACTTC.